This T cell receptor beta chain comes out of a study of T-cell memory formation after mild COVID-19. The wider study: TCR clusters were mostly donor specific. The study, taken as a whole, reports: CD4+ clones that contracted lay mainly in CM and EM; CD8+ ones lay in EMRA.

V was clipped by 0 bases and J by 3 bases, with 15 bases between them. The CDR3 spans 15 residues. Germline V lookup: CDR1 DFQATT, CDR2 SNEGSKA (reference sequence). Turning to this clonotype: Its cognate antigen is unknown.

5'RACE primed from the constant segment yielded TCR alpha and TCR beta cDNA libraries bearing sample barcodes and UMIs. TCRdb reanalysed the 5' RACE reads using MiXCR and keeps one entry per CDR3 protein. The sample consists of about 350,000 distinct CDR3 sequences, roughly 15% of them appearing once. What was sequenced was PBMCs or a T cell subset sorted from them (not recorded which). The chain is built from TRBV20-1 and TRBJ2-7; a weak D match, TRBD1 (6 bases). The TCR originated in a young man who had mild COVID-19 (a few samples of this study predate the infection). Cell type and time point are not known. The CDR3 nucleotides are TGCAGTGCTAGAGATGTACAGGGTGGGAACTACGAGCAGTACTTC. Encoded protein: CSARDVQGGNYEQYF.